The 10 T cell receptor beta chains below all came from one sample that was sequenced in a study of blood T cell repertoires in COVID-19. Sequencing was performed with immunoSEQ multiplex PCR; in TCRdb, only in-frame clones are kept and a portion is missing. This table holds a few hundred thousand clones, 84% found once. The material sequenced was peripheral blood. Source of these receptors: a middle-aged woman who had recovered from COVID-19.

The gene calls are TRBV30 and TRBJ2-2; 10 nucleotides align to TRBD2. The germline V gene encodes CDR1 GTSNPN and CDR2 SVGIG (reference sequence). This CDR3 is 16 amino acids long. Germline trimming cut 3 bases from V and 7 bases from J; bases unmatched to any gene: 11. Here the CDR3 DNA reads TGTGCCTGGAGCATACAGGGACTAGCGTTTGTCGGGGAGCTGTTTTTT. This sequence encodes CAWSIQGLAFVGELFF.

This rearrangement joins TRBV2 to TRBJ1-1; 10 bases agree with TRBD1. The germline V gene has CDR1 SNHLY and CDR2 FYNNEI. V shed 6 bases and J 4 bases; nucleotides not matched to a gene: 8. The CDR3 totals 15 residues. The CDR3 coding sequence is TGTGCCAGCAGGGCAAGCGGGACAGGGGTCACTGAAGCTTTCTTT. Amino acids: CASRASGTGVTEAFF.

This clone has only one observation. The chain recombines TRBV3-1 (or the pseudogene TRBV3-2) with TRBJ2-1, with 9 nucleotides matching TRBD2. The germline V gene has CDR1 LGHDT and CDR2 YNNKEL (reference sequence). Trimming cost V 1 base and J 7 bases; bases outside gene matches: 5. This CDR3 spans 15 amino acids. The CDR3 region has the DNA TGTGCCAGCAGCCAAGGCGGGGGGGGACTAAATGAGCAGTTCTTC. Translating it yields CASSQGGGGLNEQFF.

The V gene is TRBV6-2 or TRBV6-3, the J gene TRBJ2-7; TRBD1 aligns across 8 bases. The V gene end was trimmed by 7 bases and the J gene end by 7 bases; junction bases not matched to a gene: 12. The CDR3 sequence is 14 residues long. Germline CDR1 MNHEY, CDR2 SVGEGT. CDR3 nucleotide sequence: TGTGCCAGCAACCCCGACAGGGGCCACGAGGAGCAGTACTTC. Its protein is CASNPDRGHEEQYF.

The chain recombines TRBV27 with TRBJ2-7, with D tentatively TRBD1 (5 bases). The CDR3 contains 17 residues. The V end was cut by 0 bases, the J end by 2 bases, with 17 bases between. CDR1 and CDR2 from the germline V gene are MNHEY and SMNVEV (reference sequence). The CDR3 region has the DNA TGTGCCAGCAGTTTATCGATCCGGGCAGGGCGGACCTACGAGCAGTACTTC. This codes for CASSLSIRAGRTYEQYF.

This clone was seen only once. The chain joins TRBV12-3 or TRBV12-4 to TRBJ1-1; weak D call: TRBD1 (5 bases). The CDR3 is made up of 13 amino acids. V dropped 5 bases and J dropped 1 base, with 8 bases sitting between them. The CDR3 here is CASSQQANTEAFF. CDR3 coding DNA: TGTGCCAGCAGTCAACAGGCGAACACTGAAGCTTTCTTT.

The gene calls are TRBV27 and TRBJ1-2; D unresolved. The germline V gene encodes CDR1 MNHEY and CDR2 SMNVEV (reference sequence). This CDR3 has 15 amino acids. Trimming took off 5 bases at V and 6 bases at J, with 19 bases between the two ends. In nucleotides, the CDR3 is TGTGCCAGCAGTATCGGTAGTGCCTTGGTGGATGGCTACACCTTC. As protein: CASSIGSALVDGYTF.

The V and J genes are TRBV12-3 or TRBV12-4 and TRBJ1-2, with TRBD1 identical over 8 bases. The J segment lost 6 bases and the V segment lost 9 bases, leaving 3 bases of the junction unmatched. The CDR3 extends over 11 amino acids. The CDR3 region is CASRTGHGYTF. In nucleotides, the CDR3 is TGTGCCAGTCGGACAGGGCATGGCTACACCTTC.

This clone was seen a single time. V and J are TRBV2 and TRBJ2-1, with D possibly matching TRBD2 (6 bases). The CDR3 is 15 residues long. CDR1 SNHLY and CDR2 FYNNEI come from the germline V gene. Trimming removed 6 bases from V and 0 bases from J, with 12 bases in between. The CDR3 loop is CASREGSSSYNEQFF. In nucleotides, the CDR3 is TGTGCCAGCAGGGAGGGGTCCAGCTCCTACAATGAGCAGTTCTTC.

The chain links TRBV6-5 to TRBJ2-3; 8 bases are shared with TRBD2. This CDR3 contains 15 residues. Germline CDR1 is MNHEY and CDR2 is SVGAGI. V lost 7 bases and J lost 0; bases outside the gene matches: 6. The CDR3 DNA follows: TGTGCCAGCAATCAGCGGGGGAGGAGCACAGATACGCAGTATTTT. Translation: CASNQRGRSTDTQYF.